The 7 T cell receptor beta chains listed next were all sequenced from one sample in a study of T cells after yellow fever vaccination. TCRdb fed the 5' RACE reads into MiXCR, producing one record per CDR3 protein. The profile shows around 590,000 distinct CDR3 sequences, 9% to 15% of them singletons. Source: PBMCs, taken on the day of the yellow fever booster vaccination. These receptors all stem from a man aged 25-40 years who received the YFV17D yellow fever vaccine.

This clonotype was recorded a few times. V is TRBV4-2 and J is TRBJ1-5, with a weak D call TRBD1 (6 bases). The germline V gene encodes CDR1 LGHNA and CDR2 YNFKEQ. The CDR3 loop spans 15 amino acids. V lost 1 base and J 5 bases, leaving 12 bases between the germline ends. CDR3 DNA: TGTGCCAGCAGCCAAGGGGGGGCCAGGGATCAGCCCCAGCATTTT. Translation: CASSQGGARDQPQHF.

This chain uses TRBV19 with TRBJ1-6; D is unclear. Germline CDR1 LNHDA, CDR2 SQIVND (reference sequence). Trimming left V 5 bases short and J 8 bases short, with 16 bases between. The CDR3 length is 15 residues. The CDR3 protein is CASSAAIERDSPLHF. The CDR3 DNA reads as TGTGCCAGTAGTGCGGCCATCGAGCGAGATTCACCCCTCCACTTT.

The chain carries TRBV19 and TRBJ2-7; 11 positions match TRBD2. The CDR3 consists of 15 residues. V dropped 4 bases and J dropped 3; count of bases not matched to a gene: 5. Germline V gives CDR1 LNHDA, CDR2 SQIVND (reference sequence). The chain's CDR3 is CASSTIAGGSYEQYF. The CDR3 nucleotides are TGTGCCAGTAGTACGATAGCGGGAGGGAGCTACGAGCAGTACTTC.

Ten or more counts support this clonotype. The genes are TRBV29-1 and TRBJ2-1; a possible D gene is TRBD1 (6 bases). The CDR3 consists of 10 residues. With 4 bases removed from V and 10 bases from J, the gap between germline ends came to 8 bases. Germline V gene lookup returns CDR1 SQVTM and CDR2 ANQGSEA. The CDR3 region has the DNA TGCAGCGTTGGGGGGACAGAGCAGTTCTTC. This codes for CSVGGTEQFF.

This clonotype has more than one count but fewer than ten. This rearrangement joins TRBV7-9 to TRBJ2-7, with a tentative D call TRBD2 (6 bases). The CDR3 consists of 13 residues. Germline loops: CDR1 SEHNR, CDR2 FQNEAQ (reference sequence). Trimming removed 1 base from V and 6 bases from J, with 10 bases in between. The CDR3 sequence is CASSLEEGGEQYF. The CDR3 coding sequence is TGTGCCAGCAGCTTAGAGGAGGGTGGCGAGCAGTACTTC.

This clonotype showed up many times. The chain has TRBV7-2 and TRBJ2-1, with a weak D call TRBD2 (6 bases). The V gene lost 4 bases and the J gene lost 7 bases, with 20 bases spanning the gap. Looked up from germline, CDR1 is SGHTA and CDR2 is FQGNSA. The CDR3 runs to 16 residues. The CDR3: CASSSTGVPPFNEQFF. Written as DNA, the CDR3 is TGTGCCAGCAGCTCGACGGGGGTTCCCCCTTTTAATGAGCAGTTCTTC.

This clonotype has more than one count but fewer than ten. The chain joins TRBV12-3 or TRBV12-4 to TRBJ2-3, with D perhaps matching TRBD2 (6 bases). V was trimmed by 3 bases and J by 4 bases, leaving 14 bases between them. This CDR3 comprises 15 residues. This CDR3 reads CASSFNLRGADTQYF. The CDR3 DNA follows: TGTGCCAGCAGTTTTAACCTGCGGGGCGCAGATACGCAGTATTTT.